These 30 T cell receptor beta chains share one sample of origin, sequenced in a study of OX40 agonist ivuxolimab in advanced cancers. TCRdb's table, derived via immunoSEQ multiplex PCR, lists solely in-frame clones and lacks some. The profile shows more than 70,000 clones, about four fifths of them singletons. The source material was CD4+ or CD8+ T cells sorted from blood, sampled in a trial of the OX40 agonist ivuxolimab. These receptors were collected from an adult with an advanced solid tumor such as melanoma, head and neck, liver or kidney cancer.

The chain joins TRBV7-8 to TRBJ2-7, with 8 positions matching TRBD1. Trimming at V came to 3 bases and at J to 4 bases, leaving 2 bases not matched to a gene. This CDR3 has 13 amino acids. Germline CDR1 SGHVS, CDR2 FQNEAQ. Here the CDR3 reads CASSLDRVYEQYF. Here the CDR3 DNA reads TGTGCCAGCAGCTTGGACAGGGTTTACGAGCAGTACTTC.

J is TRBJ1-2 and V is TRBV28, with a weak D call TRBD1 (6 bases). Trimming cost V 5 bases and J 5 bases, with 15 bases left between them. Germline-derived CDR1 and CDR2 are MDHEN and SYDVKM. This CDR3 has 14 amino acids. The CDR3 nucleotides read TGTGCCAGCAGTGCTGCGACAGGCGAGTATGGCTACACCTTC. This sequence encodes CASSAATGEYGYTF.

V gene TRBV4-3 combines with J gene TRBJ2-6; D not resolved. Germline V lookup: CDR1 LGHNA, CDR2 YSLEER. V was shortened by 4 bases and J by 0 bases, with 4 bases between the two germline ends. This CDR3 contains 14 residues. The CDR3 sequence is CASSLSSGANVLTF. CDR3 nucleotides: TGCGCCAGCAGCCTCTCCTCTGGGGCCAACGTCCTGACTTTC.

The chain uses TRBV7-9 and TRBJ1-4; the D is unclear. CDR1 is SEHNR and CDR2 is FQNEAQ in the germline V gene (reference sequence). The CDR3 has 17 residues. The germline V and J ends were trimmed by 3 bases and 8 bases, with 22 bases remaining between them. CDR3 region: CASSFSGGLGSGEKLFF. CDR3 sequence (DNA): TGTGCCAGCAGCTTTAGCGGAGGTCTTGGGTCCGGGGAAAAACTGTTTTTT.

The chain recombines TRBV5-1 with TRBJ2-7; D gene uncertain. CDR1 and CDR2 from the germline V gene are SGHRS and YFSETQ. V lost 0 bases to trimming and J lost 11 bases, with 21 bases between them. The CDR3 is 15 amino acids. CDR3 nucleotides: TGCGCCAGCAGCTTGGAAGGCTTAGGCGGACGGCCAAAGTACTTC. It specifies CASSLEGLGGRPKYF. Variable domain in full (rest from reference TRBV5-1 and TRBJ2-7): KAGVTQTPRYLIKTRGQQVTLSCSPISGHRSVSWYQQTPGQGLQFLFEYFSETQRNKGNFPGRFSGRQFSNSRSEMNVSTLELGDSALYLCASSLEGLGGRPKYFGPGTRLTVT.

This clone has more than one count but fewer than ten. The rearrangement joins TRBV9 to TRBJ2-2; either TRBD1 or TRBD2 may fit D (7 bases each). Trimming took off 2 bases at V and 3 bases at J, with 14 bases between the two ends. The germline V gene encodes CDR1 SGDLS and CDR2 YYNGEE. The CDR3 sequence is 16 residues long. The chain's CDR3 is CASSVTPGGDTGELFF. In DNA form, the CDR3 reads TGTGCCAGCAGCGTTACCCCAGGGGGGGACACCGGGGAGCTGTTTTTT.

This chain connects TRBV21-1 to TRBJ2-7; TRBD1, as called in the table, went unchecked against the DNA. TRBV21-1 is termed a pseudogene. The CDR3 is made up of 16 amino acids. The CDR3 DNA reads TGTGCCAGCACCACTCTCCGGGACAGGGGGAGGTACGAGCAGTACTTC. Its translation is CASTTLRDRGRYEQYF.

The chain couples TRBV7-6 to TRBJ2-2, with D possibly TRBD1 on 6 matching bases. The ends were cut back, 2 bases at V and 1 base at J, with 11 bases in the middle. The CDR3 totals 16 residues. Germline-derived CDR1 and CDR2 are SGHVS and FNYEAQ. The CDR3 DNA follows: TGTGCCAGCAGCTTATTTGGGGGACAGAACACCGGGGAGCTGTTTTTT. Translation: CASSLFGGQNTGELFF.

The chain couples TRBV5-6 to TRBJ2-2, with D maybe TRBD1 (6 bases). CDR1 and CDR2 (germline): SGHDT, YYEEEE. V was pared by 2 bases and J by 5 bases, with 16 bases between. The CDR3 sequence is 16 residues long. DNA for the CDR3: TGTGCCAGCAGCTTCGCAGGGGCGCGGAAAACCGGGGAGCTGTTTTTT. Its translation: CASSFAGARKTGELFF.

V is TRBV6-6 and J is TRBJ2-7; TRBD1 agrees at 9 bases. The ends lost 5 bases at V and 3 bases at J; junction bases unmatched: 8. The germline V gene encodes CDR1 MNHNY and CDR2 SVGAGI (reference sequence). This CDR3 is built from 15 residues. The CDR3 nucleotides are TGTGCCAGCAGTACCACAGGGGGCGCGGGCTACGAGCAGTACTTC. This sequence encodes CASSTTGGAGYEQYF.

V gene TRBV28 combines with J gene TRBJ1-1, with 8 bases that match TRBD1. V gave up 2 bases and J gave up 11 bases; unmatched junction bases: 4. Germline V lookup: CDR1 MDHEN, CDR2 SYDVKM. This CDR3 has 12 residues. The CDR3 DNA follows: TGTGCCAGCAGTTTAGACAGGGGACGGGCTTTCTTT. Its protein product is CASSLDRGRAFF.

V gene TRBV7-8 combines with J gene TRBJ2-3; 7 bases align to TRBD2. CDR3 size: 16 residues. Unmatched junction bases numbered 10, after V lost 2 bases and J lost 5 bases. Germline CDR1 and CDR2: SGHVS and FQNEAQ. CDR3 sequence (DNA): TGTGCCAGCAGCTTAAGGGGCGGGAGCTTGGGAGATACGCAGTATTTT. Protein sequence: CASSLRGGSLGDTQYF.

This clone has a handful of counts. This sequence joins TRBV5-8 and TRBJ2-2; 12 nucleotides agree with TRBD2. Per the germline V gene, CDR1 is SGHTS and CDR2 is YDEGEE. Losses at the gene ends were 3 bases for V and 1 base for J; bases not matched to a gene: 13. The CDR3 consists of 20 residues. CDR3 in amino acids: CASSSYTSGGSFGNTGELFF. The DNA for the CDR3 is TGTGCCAGCAGCTCGTATACTAGCGGGGGGTCCTTCGGGAACACCGGGGAGCTGTTTTTT.

The chain employs TRBV4-3 and TRBJ1-3; D is ambiguous. CDR3 length: 17 amino acids. Deletions cut 0 bases from V and 2 bases from J, with 14 bases between. Germline V gene sequence: CDR1 LGHNA, CDR2 YSLEER. The CDR3 sequence: CASSQDRASVAGNTIYF. DNA of the CDR3: TGCGCCAGCAGCCAAGATAGGGCCTCAGTAGCTGGAAACACCATATATTTT.

The CDR3: CASSFFGQGTEKLFF. CDR3 DNA sequence: TGTGCCAGCAGCTTCTTTGGTCAGGGGACTGAAAAACTGTTTTTT. The chain joins TRBV7-2 to TRBJ1-4; maybe TRBD1 (6 bases). The germline CDR1 and CDR2 sequences are SGHTA and FQGNSA. Trimming pared 3 bases from V and 7 bases from J, leaving 15 bases between. This CDR3 is 15 amino acids long.

The V call is TRBV7-2, the J call TRBJ1-2; TRBD1 matches at 8 bases. J was trimmed by 7 bases and V by 5 bases; bases with no gene match: 6. CDR3 length equals 13 residues. CDR1 is SGHTA, CDR2 FQGNSA, per germline. CDR3 in DNA: TGTGCCAGCAGCCCACAGGGGGGATCTGGCTACACCTTC. This encodes CASSPQGGSGYTF.

The J gene is TRBJ1-1, the V gene TRBV29-1; D remains unclear. With 4 bases removed from V and 2 bases from J, the gap between germline ends came to 8 bases. This CDR3 region has 12 residues. The germline V gene has CDR1 SQVTM and CDR2 ANQGSEA. The CDR3 sequence is CSVAKGNTEAFF. The CDR3 nucleotides read TGCAGCGTTGCAAAGGGTAACACTGAAGCTTTCTTT.

This sequence joins TRBV6-6 and TRBJ1-2; D is ambiguous. CDR1 is MNHNY and CDR2 is SVGAGI in the germline V gene (reference sequence). The CDR3 is 13 residues long. V lost 6 bases and J 5 bases, leaving 13 bases between the germline ends. CDR3 sequence reads: CASSPRGSYGYTF. CDR3 nucleotide sequence: TGTGCCAGCAGCCCCCGAGGTTCTTATGGCTACACCTTC.

This rearrangement joins TRBV28 to TRBJ1-1; D unclear. The CDR3 has 15 amino acids. CDR1 and CDR2 (germline): MDHEN, SYDVKM. V lost 7 bases and J lost 0, with 15 bases in between. The DNA for the CDR3 is TGTGCCAGCACCCTCGCGGGGAGGCTGAACACTGAAGCTTTCTTT. Translated, it gives CASTLAGRLNTEAFF.

In its sample, this clone was seen many times. The chain uses TRBV7-9 and TRBJ1-5; no definite D call. Germline V lookup: CDR1 SEHNR, CDR2 FQNEAQ (reference sequence). This CDR3 region has 12 residues. V was pared by 1 base and J by 7 bases, with 5 bases between. The CDR3 is CASSLGEQPQHF. The CDR3 bases are TGTGCCAGCAGCTTAGGTGAACAGCCCCAGCATTTT. Based on the CDR3 plus reference TRBV7-9 and TRBJ1-5, the full variable domain is DTGVSQNPRHKITKRGQNVTFRCDPISEHNRLYWYRQTLGQGPEFLTYFQNEAQLEKSRLLSDRFSAERPKGSFSTLEIQRTEQGDSAMYLCASSLGEQPQHFGDGTRLSIL.

The chain uses TRBV4-3 and TRBJ1-6; D remains unclear. Per germline, CDR1 LGHNA and CDR2 YSLEER. This CDR3 is built from 13 residues. The V end was cut by 1 base, the J end by 7 bases, with 5 bases between. As DNA, the CDR3 is TGCGCCAGCAGCCAAGTAGTCAATTCACCCCTCCACTTT. Its protein is CASSQVVNSPLHF.

This clone was seen many times. The genes are TRBV5-1 and TRBJ1-1; D is ambiguous. CDR3 length equals 14 residues. The V end lost 5 bases, the J end lost 5 bases, and 16 bases lay between the germline ends. The germline V gene has CDR1 SGHRS and CDR2 YFSETQ. CDR3 sequence reads: CASSSDLIGTEAFF. Here the CDR3 DNA reads TGCGCCAGCAGTTCGGACCTCATTGGTACTGAAGCTTTCTTT.

The genes are TRBV7-7 and TRBJ2-7, with 10 positions matching TRBD1. The CDR3 loop spans 15 amino acids. Germline-derived CDR1 and CDR2 are SSHAT and FNYEAQ (reference sequence). V shed 1 base, J shed 3 bases, and the junction held 3 bases outside the gene matches. The CDR3 loop is CASSLDGTGVYEQYF. For the CDR3, the DNA is TGTGCCAGCAGCTTAGATGGGACAGGGGTCTACGAGCAGTACTTC.

The V and J genes are TRBV28 and TRBJ2-7; no definite D call. Germline values: CDR1 MDHEN, CDR2 SYDVKM. Trimming shortened V by 6 bases and J by 2 bases, and 8 bases separated the two germline ends. This CDR3 is 12 amino acids long. In DNA, the CDR3 is TGTGCCAGCAGGGCAGTTACCTACGAGCAGTACTTC. Protein product: CASRAVTYEQYF.

The gene calls are TRBV7-3 and TRBJ1-1; D possibly corresponds to TRBD1 (5 bases). Germline V gene data show CDR1 as SGHTA and CDR2 as FQGTGA. This CDR3 spans 14 amino acids. The V and J ends lost 0 bases and 3 bases respectively, with 8 bases between them. The CDR3 spells CASSLTGVDTEAFF. As DNA, the CDR3 is TGTGCCAGCAGCTTAACAGGGGTGGACACTGAAGCTTTCTTT.

This clone is a singleton in its sample. This chain joins TRBV21-1 and TRBJ1-6. TRBV21-1 is tagged as a pseudogene. This CDR3 has 17 amino acids. The CDR3 DNA reads TGTGCCAGCAGCCCCCGCACTAAGGGGGGATATAATTCACCCCTCCACTTT. This codes for CASSPRTKGGYNSPLHF.

V is TRBV7-9 and J is TRBJ2-2; D might be TRBD1 (6 bases). V was clipped by 2 bases and J by 4 bases, with 8 bases between them. Germline CDR1 reads SEHNR; CDR2 reads FQNEAQ (reference sequence). This CDR3 spans 14 amino acids. The CDR3 DNA is TGTGCCAGCAGCTTATTAGGGGGCACCGGGGAGCTGTTTTTT. Translating it yields CASSLLGGTGELFF. The whole variable domain, filled in from reference TRBV7-9 and TRBJ2-2, reads DTGVSQNPRHKITKRGQNVTFRCDPISEHNRLYWYRQTLGQGPEFLTYFQNEAQLEKSRLLSDRFSAERPKGSFSTLEIQRTEQGDSAMYLCASSLLGGTGELFFGEGSRLTVL.

This sequence joins TRBV4-3 and TRBJ1-2, with a weak D call TRBD1 (5 bases). CDR1 and CDR2 (germline): LGHNA, YSLEER. CDR3 length: 15 residues. With 0 bases removed from V and 3 bases from J, the gap between germline ends came to 11 bases. The CDR3: CASSQEAGFDYGYTF. The CDR3 coding sequence is TGCGCCAGCAGCCAAGAAGCAGGGTTCGACTATGGCTACACCTTC.

This clone was recorded only once. This sequence joins TRBV2 and TRBJ2-7; 9 bases fit TRBD1. This CDR3 region has 15 residues. V shed 6 bases and J 6 bases; nucleotides not matched to a gene: 12. Germline V lookup: CDR1 SNHLY, CDR2 FYNNEI. The CDR3 is CASSPRDRDLSEQYF. CDR3 nucleotide sequence: TGTGCCAGCAGCCCCCGGGACAGGGATTTGAGCGAGCAGTACTTC.

The chain carries TRBV19 and TRBJ1-6; 10 nucleotides agree with TRBD1. Germline V gene data show CDR1 as LNHDA and CDR2 as SQIVND (reference sequence). Trimming removed 3 bases from V and 4 bases from J; junction bases left unmatched: 9. The CDR3 has 18 residues. CDR3 coding DNA: TGTGCCAGTAGTATCTTCGATGGGGACAGGGGATATAATTCACCCCTCCACTTT. This gives the protein CASSIFDGDRGYNSPLHF.